A selection of T cell receptor beta chains follows, all from one sample in a study of vaccination and CD4 T cells after COVID-19. Antigens for these TCRs are unknown. From the PCR reads, TCRdb called clonotypes with MiXCR, one entry per CDR3 protein. The repertoire has approximately 13,000 distinct CDR3 sequences, around 48% of them found once; the top ten carry about 8.2%. Sequencing was carried out using CD4+ T cells from blood, cultured in vitro. These receptors were taken from a human donor who had recovered from COVID-19. Both conserved end residues are part of each CDR3. A D gene is named only where the DNA matches it firmly. Clone size is not always given. Where it is, it says once, few, many or a class for expanded clones.

d_gene | len | j_gene | v_gene | abundance | CDR3nt | CDR3aa
NA | 16 | TRBJ2-1 | TRBV6-5 | NA | TGTGCCAGCAGTTCTGGGACATCGAGGACCTACAATGAGCAGTTCTTC | CASSSGTSRTYNEQFF
TRBD2 | 14 | TRBJ2-3 | TRBV6-1 | NA | TGTGCCAGCAGTGAATATTTAGCGGGGGACCCGCAGTATTTT | CASSEYLAGDPQYF
NA | 15 | TRBJ1-6 | TRBV7-9 | few | TGTGCCAGCAGCTTCCTGGGACACGGAGGGTCGCCCCTCCACTTT | CASSFLGHGGSPLHF
TRBD1 | 15 | TRBJ2-5 | TRBV18 | NA | TGTGCCAGCTCATCGGGACAGGGGGCCCAAGAGACCCAGTACTTC | CASSSGQGAQETQYF
TRBD1 | 13 | TRBJ1-1 | TRBV19 | NA | TGTGCCAGTAGTCAGGGGACAGGGGCTGAGACTTTCTTT | CASSQGTGAETFF
NA | 15 | TRBJ1-3 | TRBV7-6 | NA | TGTGCCAGCAGCTACTTACAGGGAGGGGGAAACACCATATATTTT | CASSYLQGGGNTIYF
NA | 15 | TRBJ1-1 | TRBV2 | NA | TGTGCCAGCAGTGAACCGCAGGGGATCTCGGGGCGGGCTTTCTTT | CASSEPQGISGRAFF
NA | 14 | TRBJ2-5 | TRBV6-1 | once | TGTGCCAGCAGTGAAGTTCGAATCAGCCAGACCCAGTACTTC | CASSEVRISQTQYF
NA | 13 | TRBJ1-6 | TRBV20-1 | NA | TGCAGTGCCTGGGCGTCGGTGGAATCACCCCTCCACTTT | CSAWASVESPLHF
NA | 14 | TRBJ2-3 | TRBV11-3 | few | TGTGCCAGCAGCCCTGTTGCTAGCACAGATACGCAGTATTTT | CASSPVASTDTQYF
NA | 12 | TRBJ2-1 | TRBV6-2/TRBV6-3 | NA | TGTGCCAGCAGTGCTAGTGTCAATGAGCAGTTCTTC | CASSASVNEQFF
NA | 15 | TRBJ1-1 | TRBV19 | few | TGTGCCAGTACTCCGAGGGAGCGGGGAAACACTGAAGCTTTCTTT | CASTPRERGNTEAFF
TRBD2 | 16 | TRBJ2-1 | TRBV24-1 | NA | TGTGCCACCAGTGACCCAACTACGGGGGGATACAATGAGCTGTTCTTC | CATSDPTTGGYNELFF
TRBD1 | 19 | TRBJ1-5 | TRBV7-8 | few | TGTGCCAGCAGCTTAGCCCTGACAGGGGGCGTCTCTGGCAATCAGCCCCAGCATTTT | CASSLALTGGVSGNQPQHF
NA | 12 | TRBJ1-2 | TRBV21-1 | NA | TGTGCCAGCGGGACAGGGGACTATGGCTACACCTTC | CASGTGDYGYTF
NA | 17 | TRBJ2-1 | TRBV10-1 | NA | TGCGCCAGCAGTGAGTCCGAGTTAAGGAGCTCCTACAATGAGCAGTTCTTC | CASSESELRSSYNEQFF
NA | 12 | TRBJ2-2 | TRBV29-1 | few | TGCAGCGGACAGGTGAACACCGGGGAGCTGTTTTTT | CSGQVNTGELFF
TRBD2 | 14 | TRBJ2-3 | TRBV19 | NA | TGTGCCAGTAGTTTAGCGGGTCCCACAGATACGCAGTATTTT | CASSLAGPTDTQYF
NA | 13 | TRBJ1-6 | TRBV2 | NA | TGTGCCAGCAGTGAATCCCTTAATTCACCCCTCCACTTT | CASSESLNSPLHF
TRBD2 | 16 | TRBJ2-1 | TRBV19 | NA | TGTGCCAGTAGTACCCTGGGACTAGCGGGCGGTAGTGAGCTGTTCTTC | CASSTLGLAGGSELFF
TRBD2 | 19 | TRBJ2-3 | TRBV27 | few | TGTGCCAGCAGGCCTAGCGGTCGGGGGCGGGGGGGGCACACAGATACGCAGTATTTT | CASRPSGRGRGGHTDTQYF
NA | 13 | TRBJ2-3 | TRBV7-9 | NA | TGTGCCAGCAGCTCACAGAGCACAGATACGCAGTATTTT | CASSSQSTDTQYF